The 8 T cell receptor beta chains given below trace back to one sample, sequenced in a study of blood T cell repertoires in COVID-19. Some clones are missing from TCRdb's copy, which holds only in-frame ones; the method was immunoSEQ multiplex PCR. The sample consists of approximately 210,000 clones, about four fifths of them appearing once. Material for sequencing was peripheral blood. The receptors come from a man aged 50-59 years with active or convalescent COVID-19.

The table lists this clone with a few counts. This rearrangement joins TRBV28 to TRBJ1-2; D not resolved. Germline-derived CDR1 and CDR2 are MDHEN and SYDVKM. The germline V and J ends were trimmed by 3 bases and 3 bases, with 11 bases remaining between them. CDR3 length: 14 residues. Here the CDR3 reads CASSLVGGHYGYTF. The CDR3 coding sequence is TGTGCCAGCAGTTTGGTTGGCGGGCACTATGGCTACACCTTC.

This chain uses TRBV6-2 or TRBV6-3 with TRBJ2-1, with a possible D match to TRBD2 (6 bases). There are 17 residues in the CDR3. Germline V CDR1 and CDR2: MNHEY, SVGEGT. Between the trimmed V and J ends, which lost 0 bases and 4 bases, there was a span of 16 bases. The DNA for the CDR3 is TGTGCCAGCAGTTACTCCCCCCCCGGGGGAGTTTACAATGAGCAGTTCTTC. Translation gives CASSYSPPGGVYNEQFF.

The chain links TRBV4-1 to TRBJ1-5; 10 nucleotides align to TRBD1. The CDR3 is 16 amino acids. The germline gives CDR1 MGHRA, CDR2 YSYEKL. Losses at the gene ends were 0 bases for V and 2 bases for J; bases not matched to a gene: 1. The CDR3: CASSQDGTGGNQPQHF. DNA of the CDR3: TGCGCCAGCAGCCAAGACGGGACAGGGGGCAATCAGCCCCAGCATTTT.

V and J are TRBV11-2 and TRBJ1-6; weak D call: TRBD1 (6 bases). V was cut by 2 bases and J by 6 bases, with 8 bases left in between. CDR1 is SGHAT and CDR2 is FQNNGV in the germline V gene. The CDR3 runs 14 residues. CDR3 sequence (DNA): TGTGCCAGCAGCTTAACAGGGACTAATTCACCCCTCCACTTT. This encodes CASSLTGTNSPLHF.

V gene TRBV28 combines with J gene TRBJ1-5; 10 nucleotides align to TRBD1. The V segment lost 6 bases and the J segment 8 bases; nucleotides outside the gene matches: 16. The CDR3 has 17 residues. Germline V gives CDR1 MDHEN, CDR2 SYDVKM. The CDR3 is CASSRRAGQGNMEPQHF. The CDR3 DNA follows: TGTGCCAGCAGCCGTCGGGCGGGACAGGGGAATATGGAGCCCCAGCATTTT. The full variable domain, completed using reference TRBV28 and TRBJ1-5, is DVKVTQSSRYLVKRTGEKVFLECVQDMDHENMFWYRQDPGLGLRLIYFSYDVKMKEKGDIPEGYSVSREKKERFSLILESASTNQTSMYLCASSRRAGQGNMEPQHFGDGTRLSIL.

The chain combines TRBV6-2 or TRBV6-3 with TRBJ1-1, with 7 positions matching TRBD1. From germline, CDR1 is MNHEY and CDR2 SVGEGT. The CDR3 loop spans 13 amino acids. The V segment lost 4 bases and the J segment 5 bases; nucleotides outside the gene matches: 4. CDR3 loop: CASSLTGRTEAFF. DNA of the CDR3: TGTGCCAGCAGTTTGACAGGGAGGACTGAAGCTTTCTTT.

The sample holds a few counts of this clone. The chain is built from TRBV19 and TRBJ1-6, with D possibly being TRBD1 (5 bases). Germline values: CDR1 LNHDA, CDR2 SQIVND (reference sequence). Trimming took 0 bases from V and 6 from J, leaving 12 bases between them. The CDR3 is made up of 16 amino acids. The CDR3 loop is CASSIDRRQGNSPLHF. The CDR3 DNA reads TGTGCCAGTAGTATAGATCGCAGGCAGGGTAATTCACCCCTCCACTTT.

The chain carries TRBV6-4 and TRBJ2-3; TRBD2 is a possible D gene (5 bases). CDR1 is MRHNA, CDR2 SNTAGT, per germline. The CDR3 loop spans 16 amino acids. Trimming shortened V by 3 bases and J by 0 bases, and 13 bases separated the two germline ends. In DNA, the CDR3 is TGTGCCAGCAGTGAAAGCGAGAGGGCAAGCACAGATACGCAGTATTTT. The encoded protein is CASSESERASTDTQYF.